One T cell receptor (beta chain) is described in this entry. Sequencing was performed with immunoSEQ multiplex PCR; in TCRdb, only in-frame clones are kept and a portion is missing. The sample holds approximately 320,000 clones, approximately 86% seen once. Those who participated ranged in age from 18 to 89 years and resided in about two dozen US areas. Assignment of participants to cohorts was predicated upon participant-reported clinical history. Recovery among Cohort 3 donors was established by two negative PCRs, clearance, or symptom resolution. The data originate from a study of blood T cell repertoires in COVID-19. Study information: PBMCs, B-cell-depleted T cells, or T cells provided the cDNA or gDNA that made up the material.

The clonotype comes from a woman aged 18-29 years who had recovered from COVID-19. Sample: PBMCs or T cells enriched from blood (not recorded which).

The CDR3 region has the DNA TGCGCCAGCAGAGAAGCTTGGGCGGGAGGGACAGATACGCAGTATTTT. This translates into CASREAWAGGTDTQYF. The gene calls are TRBV10-2 and TRBJ2-3, with TRBD2 matching over 9 bases. The trim removed 6 bases at V and 3 bases at J, leaving 10 bases unmatched. The CDR3 has 16 residues. CDR1 is WSHSY and CDR2 is SAAADI in the germline V gene.